This TCR beta chain is from a study of PD-1 blockade in classical Hodgkin lymphoma (dated by TCRdb to the early 2020s). Context from the whole study: A peripheral blood immune signature of response to PD-1 blockade in classical Hodgkin lymphoma was defined using TCR beta sequencing and CyTOF.

On the study overall, not on this receptor specifically: The study was restricted to a single clinical trial cohort, and the causes of repertoire differences, possibly disease activity or prior therapy, were left undefined. Newly diagnosed patients were reported to have lower baseline TCR diversity than healthy donors, and relapsed/refractory patients were reported to have lower baseline TCR diversity still.

The time point label for this specimen denotes: newly diagnosed, previously untreated cHL patient sample. A Miltenyi CD4+ T cell isolation kit was used for magnetic negative selection to purify CD4+ T cells from thawed PBMCs. As a comparison group for the relapsed/refractory trial patients, PBMCs from patients with newly diagnosed, previously untreated classical Hodgkin lymphoma were sequenced. Peripheral blood was collected in 8 mL Vacutainer Cell Preparation Tubes, from which PBMCs were isolated by centrifugation and then cryopreserved. Purified CD4+ and CD8+ fractions were prepared only for cases with an additional available PBMC sample. Magnetically labelled cells were depleted on LS columns in a quadroMACS separator, and the flow-through was collected as the purified fraction. V gives up 6 bases and J gives up 4 bases, and the segment between their germline ends measures 10 bases. The CDR3, from cysteine to phenylalanine, totals 14 residues. Only the CDR3 DNA stays, 42 bases, in frame from base 1. From a lookup of the germline V gene (reference sequence), CDR1 and CDR2 are MNHEY and SMNVEV.

Genomic DNA was isolated using the Qiagen DNeasy kit from unsorted PBMCs as well as from negatively selected CD4+ and CD8+ fractions. TCR beta CDR3 regions were subjected to amplification by immunoSEQ multiplex PCR with primers that anneal to V and J segments. A synthetic immune receptor repertoire was used to minimize amplification bias, and any remaining bias was removed computationally after sequencing. The study's processing was this. Custom Python scripts were used to quantify repertoire diversity as the Shannon entropy index. Unsorted, CD4+ and CD8+ repertoires were analyzed separately, except for combined analyses in which CD4+ and CD8+ sequences were merged in silico. TCRdb limited this immuneACCESS table to in-frame rearrangements with V and J called. A share of clones is missing; checked studies link under half to unresolved V genes, and the rest is unexplained. V and J calls plus clone size are reproduced from that table; the DNA served to infer D and trimming. For this sample the table gives about 35,000 clones, of which around nine tenths were detected only once. About 0.22% of the sample goes to the ten largest clones.

A remark on this clone: Its antigen target is currently unknown. No base quality values were provided; no much bigger clone lies one nucleotide off.

The receptor was derived from a human donor with classical Hodgkin lymphoma. In this chain, TRBV27 is recombined with TRBJ1-6, with the D gene not clear enough to name. The sample was CD4+ T cells from blood. The CDR3: CASSRLEYNSPLHF. The DNA sequence reads TGTGCCAGCAGCCGCTTGGAGTATAATTCACCCCTCCACTTT.